This T cell receptor beta chain was sequenced for a study of early T cells in non-severe SARS-CoV-2 infection. Study overall: It was bulk RNA from unsorted whole blood that was sequenced, and the chains were unpaired.

Individual cDNA molecules each received unique molecular identifiers attached to them. TCRdb processed the 5' RACE reads anew with MiXCR; each CDR3 protein has one entry. The sample lists about 71,000 distinct CDR3 sequences, 9.5% to 15% seen once, with 2.5% to 3.5% in the top ten. As for this clonotype: Its antigen remains unidentified.

The CDR3 runs 16 residues. V lost 0 bases and J lost 1, with 12 bases in between. The V gene's germline CDR1 is SGHRS and CDR2 YFSETQ. Study results and caveats: Anti-spike CD8 responses were favored in VDJdb matching, and private and CD4 specificities were missed.

The source material was whole blood, sampled at baseline. This receptor was taken from an adult who was a healthcare worker with PCR-confirmed SARS-CoV-2 infection or an uninfected control (not recorded which). V is TRBV5-1 and J is TRBJ2-3; D not resolved. The CDR3 DNA reads TGCGCCAGCAGCTTGGGGATGGGGATTGGCACAGATACGCAGTATTTT. This gives the protein CASSLGMGIGTDTQYF.